This record looks at one TCR beta chain sequence and its context. Its antigen is undetermined. TCRdb called the 5' RACE reads again in MiXCR, with one record for every CDR3 protein. The repertoire holds about 570,000 distinct CDR3 sequences, with around 9.6% as singletons. These data originate in a study of identical twins. General study results and limits: Instead of following the same donors, the conclusions were based on cross-sectional statistical analysis. Invariant populations such as MAIT and iNKT cells could partly muddle zero-insertion analyses. Insertions were fewer in abundant cord blood beta clonotypes, whereas memory repertoires showed none of this pattern.

V was clipped by 5 bases and J by 7 bases, with 15 bases between them. This CDR3 spans 14 amino acids. Per the germline V gene, CDR1 is MNHNS and CDR2 is SASEGT. This same sample was also taken into another study, of yellow fever vaccine responses in identical twins.

The sample comprised PBMCs. This receptor was identified in a woman between 18 and 30 years old in good health. The chain is built from TRBV6-1 and TRBJ2-1; weak D call: TRBD1 (6 bases). Here the CDR3 DNA reads TGTGCCAGCAGTCGGGACACCCGCGGGAATGAGCAGTTCTTC. Translating gives CASSRDTRGNEQFF.